This T cell receptor beta chain was recovered during a study of blood T cell repertoires in COVID-19. Study-level information: The United States, Italy and Spain supplied acute and convalescent COVID-19 samples. PBMCs, B-cell-depleted T cells, or T cells provided the cDNA or gDNA that made up the material.

Looked up from germline, CDR1 is KGHDR and CDR2 is SFDVKD. The CDR3 length is 16 residues. V was cut by 3 bases and J by 6 bases, with 17 bases left in between. Under the authors' procedure: Reference gene primer amplification gave estimated nucleated cell counts. The method was immunoSEQ multiplex PCR; TCRdb's version includes in-frame clones alone and lacks a portion of them. The D gene and trimming were derived from the DNA, and the V and J assignments and clone size from that table. Of over 130,000 clones listed, approximately 89% were seen once; the top ten hold roughly a tenth. The specimen sequenced was peripheral blood. The V and J genes are TRBV24-1 and TRBJ2-1; TRBD1 might be the D (6 bases). This TCR derives from a man aged 60 to 69 with active or convalescent COVID-19. The CDR3 loop reads CATSDRSRDTSNEQFF. CDR3 DNA: TGTGCCACCAGTGATCGATCCCGGGACACTAGCAATGAGCAGTTCTTC.